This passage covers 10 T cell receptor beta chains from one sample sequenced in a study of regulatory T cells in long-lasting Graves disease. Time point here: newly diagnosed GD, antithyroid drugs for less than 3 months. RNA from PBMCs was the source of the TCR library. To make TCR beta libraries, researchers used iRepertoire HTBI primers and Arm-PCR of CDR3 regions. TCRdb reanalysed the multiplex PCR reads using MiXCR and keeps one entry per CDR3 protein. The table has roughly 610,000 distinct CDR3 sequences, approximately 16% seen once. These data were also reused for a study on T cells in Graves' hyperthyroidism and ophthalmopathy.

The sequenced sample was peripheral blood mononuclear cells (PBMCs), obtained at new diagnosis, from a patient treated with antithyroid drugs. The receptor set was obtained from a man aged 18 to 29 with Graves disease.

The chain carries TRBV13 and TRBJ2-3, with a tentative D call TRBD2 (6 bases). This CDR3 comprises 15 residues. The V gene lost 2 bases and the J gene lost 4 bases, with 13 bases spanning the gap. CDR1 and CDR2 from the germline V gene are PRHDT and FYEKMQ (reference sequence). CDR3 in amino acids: CASSLFGEAADTQYF. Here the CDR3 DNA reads TGTGCCAGCAGCTTATTTGGGGAGGCGGCAGATACGCAGTATTTT.

The CDR3 DNA follows: TGCGCCAGCAGCCGATTACATGGGACAGCTTTATCCGAGCAGTACTTC. It yields the protein CASSRLHGTALSEQYF. The chain links TRBV4-1 to TRBJ2-7; 7 bases are shared with TRBD1. The junction had 15 bases not matched to a gene; V was cut back by 4 bases and J by 6 bases. CDR1 MGHRA and CDR2 YSYEKL come from the germline V gene. The CDR3 spans 16 residues.

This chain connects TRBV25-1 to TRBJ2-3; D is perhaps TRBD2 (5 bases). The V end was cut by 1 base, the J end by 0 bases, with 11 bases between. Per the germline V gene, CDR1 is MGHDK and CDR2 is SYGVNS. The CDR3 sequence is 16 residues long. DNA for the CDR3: TGTGCCAGCAGTGAATTGGGGAGTGAGAGCACAGATACGCAGTATTTT. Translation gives CASSELGSESTDTQYF. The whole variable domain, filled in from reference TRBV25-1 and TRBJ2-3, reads EADIYQTPRYLVIGTGKKITLECSQTMGHDKMYWYQQDPGMELHLIHYSYGVNSTEKGDLSSESTVSRIRTEHFPLTLESARPSHTSQYLCASSELGSESTDTQYFGPGTRLTVL.

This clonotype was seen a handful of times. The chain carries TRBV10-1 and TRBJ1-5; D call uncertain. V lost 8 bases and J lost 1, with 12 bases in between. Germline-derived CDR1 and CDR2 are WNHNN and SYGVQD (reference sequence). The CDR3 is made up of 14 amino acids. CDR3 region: CASDPLASNQPQHF. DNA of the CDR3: TGCGCCAGCGACCCCCTGGCGAGCAATCAGCCCCAGCATTTT.

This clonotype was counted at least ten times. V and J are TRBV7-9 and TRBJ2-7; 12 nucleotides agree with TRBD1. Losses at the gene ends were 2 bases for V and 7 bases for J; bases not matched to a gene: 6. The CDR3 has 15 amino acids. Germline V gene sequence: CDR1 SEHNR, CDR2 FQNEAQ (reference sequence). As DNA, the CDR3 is TGTGCCAGCAGCTTACAGGGACAGGGGGCGCGGGAGCAGTACTTC. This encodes CASSLQGQGAREQYF.

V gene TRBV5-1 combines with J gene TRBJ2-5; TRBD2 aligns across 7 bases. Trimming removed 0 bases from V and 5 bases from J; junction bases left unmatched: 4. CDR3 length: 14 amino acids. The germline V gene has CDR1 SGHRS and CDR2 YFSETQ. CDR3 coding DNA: TGCGCCAGCAGCTTGGGGCGGGAGACGGAGACCCAGTACTTC. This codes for CASSLGRETETQYF.

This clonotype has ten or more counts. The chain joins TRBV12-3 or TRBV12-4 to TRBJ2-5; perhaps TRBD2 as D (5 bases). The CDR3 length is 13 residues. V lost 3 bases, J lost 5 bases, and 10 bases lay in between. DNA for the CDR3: TGTGCCAGCAGTTTCGGGGATCGGGAGACCCAGTACTTC. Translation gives CASSFGDRETQYF.

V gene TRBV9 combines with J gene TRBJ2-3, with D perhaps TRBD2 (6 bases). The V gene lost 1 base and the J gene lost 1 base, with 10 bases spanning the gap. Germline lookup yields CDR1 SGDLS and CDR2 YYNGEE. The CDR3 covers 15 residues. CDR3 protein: CASSVTGAGTDTQYF. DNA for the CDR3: TGTGCCAGCAGCGTAACGGGAGCTGGCACAGATACGCAGTATTTT.

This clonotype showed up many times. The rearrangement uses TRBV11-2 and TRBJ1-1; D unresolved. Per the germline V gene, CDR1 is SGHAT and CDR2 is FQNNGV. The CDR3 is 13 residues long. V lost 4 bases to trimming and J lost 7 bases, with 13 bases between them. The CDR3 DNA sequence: TGTGCCAGCAGCTCTCCGACCGGCCTTGAAGCTTTCTTT. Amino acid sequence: CASSSPTGLEAFF.

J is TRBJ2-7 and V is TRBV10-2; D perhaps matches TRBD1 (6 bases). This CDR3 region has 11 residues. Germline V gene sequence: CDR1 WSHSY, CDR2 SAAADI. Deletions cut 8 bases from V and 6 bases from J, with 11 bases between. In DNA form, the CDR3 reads TGCGCCAGCGGGGTAGGGGGCGAGCAGTACTTC. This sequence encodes CASGVGGEQYF.